The 13 T cell receptor beta chains given below trace back to one sample, sequenced in a study of cytomegalovirus exposure and HLA in healthy donors (dated by TCRdb to 2016 to 2017). The library was prepared using the immunoSEQ multiplex PCR assay. A mixture of 60 forward primers for TCR Vbeta segments and 13 reverse primers for TCR Jbeta segments was used in the multiplex PCR. Here the immuneACCESS table is served through TCRdb, limited to in-frame sequences with V and J called. Missing clones are a known gap in these copies; in checked studies unresolved V genes cover under half, and the rest lacks a known reason. The sample table shows about 140,000 clones, and 84% are seen once. More than 2% of the sample belongs to the ten largest clones. Sequencing was performed on PBMCs. The receptors shown here come from a boy aged 2 to 10 in good health and CMV-seronegative.

The V and J genes are TRBV15 and TRBJ1-4, with D uncertain. Germline CDR1 and CDR2: LNHNV and YYDKDF (reference sequence). The V end lost 2 bases, the J end lost 0 bases, and 7 bases lay between the germline ends. This CDR3 comprises 15 residues. The CDR3 sequence is CATSRFSATNEKLFF. The CDR3 DNA reads TGTGCCACCAGCAGATTTAGTGCAACTAATGAAAAACTGTTTTTT.

The V and J genes are TRBV19 and TRBJ1-4; D not resolved. Trimming stripped 3 bases from V and 4 bases from J, with 15 bases between. This CDR3 has 16 amino acids. Per the germline V gene, CDR1 is LNHDA and CDR2 is SQIVND (reference sequence). CDR3 DNA sequence: TGTGCCAGTAGTATTACCTCGGGAAGTGGTAATGAAAAACTGTTTTTT. Amino acid sequence: CASSITSGSGNEKLFF.

The chain is built from TRBV6-5 and TRBJ1-5; D is unresolved. The germline CDR1 and CDR2 sequences are MNHEY and SVGAGI. With 1 base removed from V and 0 bases from J, the gap between germline ends came to 4 bases. CDR3 length: 14 residues. CDR3 protein: CASSYWASNQPQHF. CDR3 coding DNA: TGTGCCAGCAGTTACTGGGCTAGCAATCAGCCCCAGCATTTT.

The rearrangement joins TRBV9 to TRBJ2-7; 8 bases are a match to TRBD2. J lost 3 bases, V lost 4 bases, and 3 bases had no gene match. This CDR3 contains 13 residues. CDR1 is SGDLS, CDR2 YYNGEE, per germline. As DNA, the CDR3 is TGTGCCAGCAGCCGGGGGGGCCACTACGAGCAGTACTTC. Translation gives CASSRGGHYEQYF.

The J gene is TRBJ2-5, the V gene TRBV6-4, with 10 bases aligning to TRBD2. CDR3 length: 15 amino acids. Unmatched junction bases numbered 5, after V lost 5 bases and J lost 2 bases. From germline, CDR1 is MRHNA and CDR2 SNTAGT. CDR3: CASSSRTSGQETQYF. DNA for the CDR3: TGTGCCAGCAGTTCCCGGACTAGCGGACAAGAGACCCAGTACTTC.

This chain connects TRBV7-9 to TRBJ2-2, with D hard to call. Deletions cut 4 bases from V and 1 base from J, with 16 bases between. The CDR3 has 17 amino acids. Germline CDR1 and CDR2: SEHNR and FQNEAQ (reference sequence). Here the CDR3 DNA reads TGTGCCAGCAGCTCAAAGATGGGCCGGATGAACACCGGGGAGCTGTTTTTT. This translates into CASSSKMGRMNTGELFF. Variable domain in full (rest from reference TRBV7-9 and TRBJ2-2): DTGVSQNPRHKITKRGQNVTFRCDPISEHNRLYWYRQTLGQGPEFLTYFQNEAQLEKSRLLSDRFSAERPKGSFSTLEIQRTEQGDSAMYLCASSSKMGRMNTGELFFGEGSRLTVL.

The V call is TRBV7-9, the J call TRBJ2-7; TRBD1 agrees at 11 bases. V lost 4 bases to trimming and J lost 2 bases; unmatched junction nucleotides: 4. This CDR3 comprises 15 residues. Germline lookup yields CDR1 SEHNR and CDR2 FQNEAQ (reference sequence). CDR3 coding DNA: TGTGCCAGCAGCTCCGGGACAGGGGGTACCTACGAGCAGTACTTC. This codes for CASSSGTGGTYEQYF.

The CDR3 spells CASSQVAGKWTEAFF. As DNA, the CDR3 is TGTGCCAGCAGCCAGGTTGCGGGGAAGTGGACTGAAGCTTTCTTT. This chain uses TRBV7-8 with TRBJ1-1; D uncertain. CDR3 length: 15 amino acids. Deletions cut 5 bases from V and 5 bases from J, with 18 bases between. The germline gives CDR1 SGHVS, CDR2 FQNEAQ.

Of note for this clone: The junction departs from germline at one end; a sequencing error may be responsible. This chain's CDR3 is CAGSGGSRTGELFF. In DNA, the CDR3 is TGTGCCGGCAGCGGCGGATCGCGGACCGGGGAGCTGTTTTTT. V gene TRBV9 combines with J gene TRBJ2-2; the D gene is possibly TRBD2 (5 bases). The CDR3 runs 14 residues. Germline values: CDR1 SGDLS, CDR2 YYNGEE.

The rearrangement uses TRBV19 and TRBJ1-1, with D perhaps TRBD1 (5 bases). Looked up from germline, CDR1 is LNHDA and CDR2 is SQIVND (reference sequence). V dropped 11 bases and J dropped 5 bases, with 15 bases sitting between them. The CDR3 sequence is 12 residues long. The CDR3, as DNA: TGTGCCTCCGGACACAGGCAGACTGAAGCTTTCTTT. It translates to CASGHRQTEAFF.

The chain employs TRBV7-9 and TRBJ2-3; TRBD1 matches 10 bases. The CDR3 contains 14 residues. The germline gives CDR1 SEHNR, CDR2 FQNEAQ (reference sequence). The J segment lost 1 base and the V segment lost 5 bases, leaving 0 bases of the junction unmatched. The CDR3 DNA reads TGTGCCAGCAGCGGGACAGGGGGCACAGATACGCAGTATTTT. This encodes CASSGTGGTDTQYF.

This clone was seen just once. This chain connects TRBV7-3 to TRBJ1-1, with a tentative D call TRBD1 (6 bases). CDR1 is SGHTA, CDR2 FQGTGA, per germline. Trimming pared 1 base from V and 1 base from J, leaving 19 bases between. The CDR3 contains 18 residues. CDR3 in amino acids: CASSLSQGPDQRNTEAFF. The DNA of the CDR3 is TGTGCCAGCAGCTTAAGCCAGGGGCCAGACCAAAGGAACACTGAAGCTTTCTTT.

The J gene is TRBJ2-1, the V gene TRBV27, with a tentative D call TRBD2 (6 bases). The length of the CDR3 is 17 residues. Trimming left V 10 bases short and J 8 bases short, with 30 bases between. Germline V lookup: CDR1 MNHEY, CDR2 SMNVEV (reference sequence). Here the CDR3 reads CATVRLLWGLPLDEQFF. CDR3 nucleotides: TGTGCCACCGTCCGCCTCCTCTGGGGACTCCCCCTCGATGAGCAGTTCTTC.